The next 18 T cell receptor beta chains were all read from a single sample in a study of CD8 T cells in ankylosing spondylitis. TCRdb reprocessed the 5' RACE reads via MiXCR and lists one record per CDR3 protein. The repertoire has about 320,000 distinct CDR3 sequences, under 14% of them found once; the top ten carry 8% to 9.5%. Sequenced sample: blood, either unsorted or a sorted T cell fraction (not recorded which). Source of these receptors: a female donor with ankylosing spondylitis or in good health (not recorded which).

This clonotype was seen many times. This chain joins TRBV29-1 and TRBJ2-7; D is possibly TRBD1 (5 bases). The germline V and J ends were trimmed by 2 bases and 7 bases, with 27 bases remaining between them. CDR3 length: 17 amino acids. CDR1 SQVTM and CDR2 ANQGSEA come from the germline V gene. This CDR3 is CSVESSRFLHPPGEQYF. The CDR3 DNA is TGCAGCGTTGAATCCTCCCGGTTCCTCCATCCGCCAGGGGAGCAGTACTTC.

This clonotype was seen ten or more times. The genes are TRBV12-3 or TRBV12-4 and TRBJ1-1, with D tentatively TRBD1 (5 bases). The CDR3 runs to 13 residues. Trimming removed 1 base at V and 9 bases at J, with 12 bases between. The CDR3 nucleotides read TGTGCCAGCAGTTTAGGTGGTTCGGGGCAAGCTTTCTTT. Its protein is CASSLGGSGQAFF.

This clonotype showed up just a few times. The genes are TRBV27 and TRBJ2-2; 9 bases are shared with TRBD1. The CDR3 has 17 amino acids. Germline V gene data show CDR1 as MNHEY and CDR2 as SMNVEV (reference sequence). Trimming at V came to 5 bases and at J to 4 bases, leaving 11 bases not matched to a gene. Here the CDR3 DNA reads TGTGCCAGCAGTCCACAACCGGGACAGGGTCTCACCGGGGAGCTGTTTTTT. Its translation is CASSPQPGQGLTGELFF.

The V and J genes are TRBV6-1 and TRBJ2-7; the D gene is possibly TRBD1 (7 bases). From germline, CDR1 is MNHNS and CDR2 SASEGT. The V and J ends lost 6 bases and 7 bases respectively, with 31 bases between them. This CDR3 has 18 residues. As DNA, the CDR3 is TGTGCCAGCAGCGACAGGGCCGCCCTGATAAGACTAGTCTATGAGCAGTACTTC. Protein product: CASSDRAALIRLVYEQYF.

Note on this clonotype: It may be a read error: a sequence one base away is much more abundant. The chain uses TRBV12-3 or TRBV12-4 and TRBJ1-5; the match to TRBD1 covers 8 bases. This CDR3 has 17 amino acids. J was trimmed by 4 bases and V by 6 bases; bases with no gene match: 14. CDR3 sequence (DNA): TGTGCCAGCAGGTGGACAGGGATCGGGGATCCTAATCAGCCCCAGCATTTT. This translates into CASRWTGIGDPNQPQHF.

In this sample, this clonotype turned up many times. The CDR3 coding sequence is TGCGCCAGCAGCCTCGGGACTACCACGACAGATACGCAGTATTTT. Translated, it gives CASSLGTTTTDTQYF. The chain couples TRBV5-1 to TRBJ2-3, with 7 bases that match TRBD2. The junction had 8 bases not matched to a gene; V was cut back by 4 bases and J by 3 bases. In germline, CDR1 is SGHRS, CDR2 YFSETQ. The CDR3 length is 15 residues. The full variable domain, in which reference TRBV5-1 and TRBJ2-3 provide the parts outside the CDR3, is KAGVTQTPRYLIKTRGQQVTLSCSPISGHRSVSWYQQTPGQGLQFLFEYFSETQRNKGNFPGRFSGRQFSNSRSEMNVSTLELGDSALYLCASSLGTTTTDTQYFGPGTRLTVL.

This clonotype was picked up one time. This chain links TRBV19 with TRBJ2-7; 8 positions agree with TRBD2. The J segment lost 7 bases and the V segment lost 6 bases, leaving 8 bases of the junction unmatched. Germline loops: CDR1 LNHDA, CDR2 SQIVND (reference sequence). The CDR3 extends over 13 amino acids. The CDR3 sequence is CASRPAGVGEQYF. The CDR3 bases are TGTGCCAGTAGACCAGCGGGAGTGGGTGAGCAGTACTTC.

The chain carries TRBV6-1 and TRBJ2-3; D possibly matches TRBD1 or TRBD2 (5 bases each). Per the germline V gene, CDR1 is MNHNS and CDR2 is SASEGT. V lost 3 bases, J lost 3 bases, and 16 bases lay in between. The CDR3 is 16 amino acids. Written as DNA, the CDR3 is TGTGCCAGCAGTGAGGTCCTCGGGGCCGGGACAGATACGCAGTATTTT. Translation gives CASSEVLGAGTDTQYF.

This clonotype was recorded many times. The CDR3 nucleotides are TGCAGTGCTAGATGGACGGCAACTAATGAAAAACTGTTTTTT. Translating it yields CSARWTATNEKLFF. The gene calls are TRBV20-1 and TRBJ1-4; D is undetermined. The CDR3 covers 14 residues. Germline V lookup: CDR1 DFQATT, CDR2 SNEGSKA (reference sequence). The V and J ends lost 2 bases and 0 bases respectively, with 7 bases between them.

This clonotype has ten or more counts. This chain joins TRBV5-6 and TRBJ1-6; D unresolved. Germline loops: CDR1 SGHDT, CDR2 YYEEEE. This CDR3 region has 13 residues. Trimming pared 5 bases from V and 7 bases from J, leaving 10 bases between. The CDR3: CASRSASNSPLHF. The CDR3 coding sequence is TGTGCCAGCAGGTCGGCGTCAAATTCACCCCTCCACTTT.

Ten or more counts support this clonotype. The chain joins TRBV20-1 to TRBJ2-3; 11 nucleotides line up with TRBD1. The CDR3 totals 15 residues. The V gene end was trimmed by 6 bases and the J gene end by 4 bases; junction bases not matched to a gene: 9. Germline values: CDR1 DFQATT, CDR2 SNEGSKA (reference sequence). CDR3 loop: CSAPGQGVRADTQYF. The CDR3 region has the DNA TGCAGTGCCCCGGGACAGGGGGTTAGGGCAGATACGCAGTATTTT.

The chain uses TRBV30 and TRBJ2-1; D is undetermined. This CDR3 is built from 14 residues. Trimming shortened V by 0 bases and J by 1 base, and 7 bases separated the two germline ends. CDR1 and CDR2 from the germline V gene are GTSNPN and SVGIG (reference sequence). The CDR3: CAWSVGYSYNEQFF. CDR3 nucleotide sequence: TGTGCCTGGAGTGTAGGATATTCCTACAATGAGCAGTTCTTC.

This clonotype was seen many times. The J gene is TRBJ2-2, the V gene TRBV5-5; D unclear. The CDR3 spans 12 residues. Germline CDR1 reads SGHKS; CDR2 reads YYEKEE (reference sequence). The V end was cut by 4 bases, the J end by 9 bases, with 10 bases between. The CDR3 is CASSLGARELFF. The CDR3 DNA follows: TGTGCCAGCAGCCTCGGCGCGCGGGAGCTGTTTTTT.

This clonotype came up many times. The chain is built from TRBV28 and TRBJ2-3; D is possibly TRBD1 or TRBD2 (5 bases each). From germline, CDR1 is MDHEN and CDR2 SYDVKM. V shed 2 bases and J shed 2 bases, with 11 bases lying between them. The CDR3 loop spans 15 amino acids. The CDR3 bases are TGTGCCAGCAGTTTAATGGGACCCGTCACAGATACGCAGTATTTT. Its translation is CASSLMGPVTDTQYF.

This clonotype has ten or more counts. The genes are TRBV12-3 or TRBV12-4 and TRBJ2-7, with a possible D match to TRBD1 (5 bases). Trimming pared 1 base from V and 3 bases from J, leaving 13 bases between. The CDR3 length is 15 residues. CDR3 DNA sequence: TGTGCCAGCAGTTTAGGCGATGCAGGGATCTACGAGCAGTACTTC. This gives the protein CASSLGDAGIYEQYF.

The J gene is TRBJ1-2, the V gene TRBV25-1, with no clear D. Germline CDR1 is MGHDK and CDR2 is SYGVNS. The CDR3 has 13 residues. V lost 1 base, J lost 1 base, and 4 bases lay in between. The CDR3 DNA reads as TGTGCCAGCAGTGAATTCTTTAACTATGGCTACACCTTC. Protein: CASSEFFNYGYTF.

As regards this clonotype: This may arise from a read error, as a much more abundant clone is one base away. The rearrangement links TRBV5-1 to TRBJ2-2, with TRBD2 as a possible D gene (5 bases). Germline CDR1 SGHRS, CDR2 YFSETQ. The CDR3 is 14 residues long. The CDR3 protein is CSSSLGSSFGELFF. CDR3 sequence (DNA): TGCTCCAGCAGCTTGGGCTCTAGCTTCGGGGAGCTGTTTTTT.

As for this clonotype: Relative to the germline gene, one junction end is altered; a read error may explain this. The V and J genes are TRBV12-3 or TRBV12-4 and TRBJ2-7; D not resolved. The CDR3 runs to 14 residues. The CDR3 DNA is TGTGGCAGCAGCCCTCTGGGTCTTCCCTACGAGCAGTACTTC. Translating gives CGSSPLGLPYEQYF.